This T cell receptor beta chain was identified during a study of regulatory T cells in long-lasting Graves disease. Whole-study context: Over-5-year antithyroid drug use with positive TSH receptor antibodies defined persistent Graves' disease in the study.

Overall study results and limits: TCR diversity was lower in persistent Graves' patients (versus newly diagnosed ones).

HTBI primers from iRepertoire and Arm-PCR of CDR3 regions yielded the TCR beta libraries. TCRdb called the multiplex PCR reads again in MiXCR, with one record for every CDR3 protein. The sample includes about 450,000 distinct CDR3 sequences, roughly a quarter of them seen just once. In regard to this clonotype: The target antigen is unknown.

Specified time point: persistent/refractory GD, antithyroid drugs over 5 years with positive TRAb. RNA extracted from PBMCs served as the sequencing template. Trimming shortened V by 3 bases and J by 7 bases, and 15 bases separated the two germline ends. The CDR3 has 14 residues. The sequence came from a female donor with Graves disease. The specimen was peripheral blood mononuclear cells (PBMCs), collected when the disease was refractory, from a patient treated with antithyroid drugs. This chain joins TRBV12-3 or TRBV12-4 and TRBJ1-2, with D uncertain. DNA for the CDR3: TGTGCCAGCAGTTTGTTGCTGGGAAGAGGTGGCTACACCTTC. The encoded protein is CASSLLLGRGGYTF.